The 32 T cell receptor beta chains reported below all come from one sample, sequenced in a study of sequential checkpoint blockade in melanoma. Produced via immunoSEQ multiplex PCR; TCRdb's table is partial and in-frame only. This sample has over 10,000 clones, with less than 75% found just once. The treatment denotes: randomized to nivolumab then ipilimumab (arm A) or the reverse (arm B). Source: CD8+ T cells sorted from blood (inferred from file names), taken from a patient given nivolumab and ipilimumab in sequence. The receptors derive from a human donor with melanoma.

The chain combines TRBV19 with TRBJ2-1; TRBD1 agrees at 9 bases. The V gene end was trimmed by 9 bases and the J gene end by 6 bases; junction bases not matched to a gene: 12. Germline CDR1 LNHDA, CDR2 SQIVND (reference sequence). The CDR3 sequence is 15 residues long. CDR3 amino acids: CASRPGTGLGNEQFF. In DNA, the CDR3 is TGTGCCAGCCGCCCGGGGACAGGGCTGGGCAATGAGCAGTTCTTC.

The chain links TRBV28 to TRBJ1-2; 9 bases align to TRBD1. The CDR3 spans 13 residues. The V segment lost 10 bases and the J segment 3 bases; nucleotides outside the gene matches: 6. The germline gives CDR1 MDHEN, CDR2 SYDVKM. The CDR3 loop reads CAIRDRAHYGYTF. DNA for the CDR3: TGTGCCATCCGGGACAGGGCTCACTATGGCTACACCTTC.

This clone was observed a few times. The chain combines TRBV7-8 with TRBJ2-1; 10 bases are shared with TRBD2. With 0 bases clipped from V and 8 bases from J, the junction kept 1 base outside the gene matches. The CDR3 runs to 14 residues. Germline CDR1 and CDR2: SGHVS and FQNEAQ. This CDR3 reads CASSLATSGDEQFF. The CDR3, as DNA: TGTGCCAGCAGCTTAGCTACTAGCGGGGATGAGCAGTTCTTC.

The chain is built from TRBV28 and TRBJ2-7; 7 bases agree with TRBD1. The V segment lost 6 bases and the J segment 2 bases; nucleotides outside the gene matches: 7. The CDR3 length is 14 residues. Germline V CDR1 and CDR2: MDHEN, SYDVKM. CDR3 loop: CASRETGSPYEQYF. The DNA for the CDR3 is TGTGCCAGCAGAGAGACAGGGTCCCCCTACGAGCAGTACTTC.

This clone occurred a few times. This chain links TRBV28 with TRBJ1-5; perhaps TRBD1 as D (5 bases). This CDR3 has 15 residues. Trimming pared 4 bases from V and 5 bases from J, leaving 15 bases between. The germline gives CDR1 MDHEN, CDR2 SYDVKM. The CDR3 is CASSSSRGGYQPQHF. The CDR3 nucleotides are TGTGCCAGCAGTTCCTCTCGGGGGGGGTATCAGCCCCAGCATTTT. Combining the CDR3 with reference TRBV28 and TRBJ1-5 gives the whole variable domain DVKVTQSSRYLVKRTGEKVFLECVQDMDHENMFWYRQDPGLGLRLIYFSYDVKMKEKGDIPEGYSVSREKKERFSLILESASTNQTSMYLCASSSSRGGYQPQHFGDGTRLSIL.

The CDR3 loop is CASSEVHRGAGANVLTF. The CDR3 DNA sequence: TGTGCCAGCAGTGAAGTTCACAGGGGGGCTGGGGCCAACGTCCTGACTTTC. V gene TRBV2 combines with J gene TRBJ2-6, with 8 positions matching TRBD1. V shed 1 base, J shed 2 bases, and the junction held 4 bases outside the gene matches. Germline CDR1 SNHLY, CDR2 FYNNEI. The CDR3 runs 17 residues. Using reference TRBV2 and TRBJ2-6 for the parts outside the CDR3, the full variable domain is EPEVTQTPSHQVTQMGQEVILRCVPISNHLYFYWYRQILGQKVEFLVSFYNNEISEKSEIFDDQFSVERPDGSNFTLKIRSTKLEDSAMYFCASSEVHRGAGANVLTFGAGSRLTVL.

The chain employs TRBV7-6 and TRBJ2-2, with 7 nucleotides matching TRBD2. CDR1 SGHVS and CDR2 FNYEAQ come from the germline V gene. There are 15 residues in the CDR3. Losses at the gene ends were 1 base for V and 7 bases for J; bases not matched to a gene: 6. The CDR3 reads CASSLGAGAFGELFF. CDR3 DNA: TGTGCCAGCAGCTTAGGTGCGGGAGCTTTCGGGGAGCTGTTTTTT.

The chain has TRBV4-3 and TRBJ2-3, with TRBD2 identical over 9 bases. The CDR3 contains 17 residues. V shed 2 bases and J 5 bases; nucleotides not matched to a gene: 11. Per the germline V gene, CDR1 is LGHNA and CDR2 is YSLEER. The CDR3 here is CASSQRLAGGLRDTQYF. For the CDR3, the DNA is TGCGCCAGCAGCCAACGCTTGGCGGGGGGGCTTCGAGATACGCAGTATTTT.

The V and J genes are TRBV27 and TRBJ2-7, with D possibly TRBD1 on 6 matching bases. The CDR3 contains 14 residues. Germline V gene lookup returns CDR1 MNHEY and CDR2 SMNVEV (reference sequence). V was pared by 2 bases and J by 5 bases, with 13 bases between. CDR3 nucleotide sequence: TGTGCCAGCAGTTTAAGGGTACAGGGAAACGAGCAGTACTTC. Its translation is CASSLRVQGNEQYF.

V and J are TRBV6-6 and TRBJ1-1; the D is unclear. CDR1 is MNHNY and CDR2 is SVGAGI in the germline V gene (reference sequence). CDR3 length equals 13 residues. V lost 7 bases and J lost 0, with 9 bases in between. The CDR3 DNA sequence: TGTGCCAGCATGGCCAGGATGAACACTGAAGCTTTCTTT. Protein sequence: CASMARMNTEAFF.

This clone showed up just a few times. This chain uses TRBV5-1 with TRBJ1-1; D uncertain. The germline V gene encodes CDR1 SGHRS and CDR2 YFSETQ. This CDR3 contains 14 residues. Deletions cut 5 bases from V and 1 base from J, with 12 bases between. The CDR3 bases are TGCGCCAGCAGGGGGTTAGGGAGGAACACTGAAGCTTTCTTT. Protein: CASRGLGRNTEAFF.

The chain uses TRBV27 and TRBJ2-1; 8 bases map to TRBD1. The CDR3 contains 15 residues. Germline lookup yields CDR1 MNHEY and CDR2 SMNVEV (reference sequence). J was trimmed by 6 bases and V by 3 bases; bases with no gene match: 7. CDR3 sequence: CASSFSTGALNEQFF. The CDR3 nucleotides are TGTGCCAGCAGTTTTTCGACAGGGGCCCTCAATGAGCAGTTCTTC.

The rearrangement links TRBV30 to TRBJ1-2, with D possibly TRBD1 on 5 matching bases. CDR1 is GTSNPN, CDR2 SVGIG, per germline (reference sequence). V lost 5 bases, J lost 6 bases, and 13 bases lay in between. CDR3 length equals 12 residues. The CDR3 loop is CAWGARADGYTF. CDR3 DNA: TGTGCCTGGGGGGCCCGTGCGGATGGCTACACCTTC.

The chain links TRBV6-5 to TRBJ2-1, with 8 bases lining up with TRBD2. Germline-derived CDR1 and CDR2 are MNHEY and SVGAGI. The V and J ends lost 6 bases and 7 bases, in that order; junction bases with no gene match: 11. The CDR3 sequence is 15 residues long. The CDR3 DNA follows: TGTGCCAGCAGCCCCTCGGCGGGAGGTAGGAATGAGCAGTTCTTC. This gives the protein CASSPSAGGRNEQFF.

This clone was observed a single time. The junction shows a germline mismatch at one end, possibly a read error. The chain combines TRBV7-3 with TRBJ2-1; 10 positions match TRBD2. The germline CDR1 and CDR2 sequences are SGHTA and FQGTGA. This CDR3 region has 14 residues. In DNA, the CDR3 is TGTGCCAGCAGCCCTAGCGGGAGTTACAATGGGCAGTTCTTC. This gives the protein CASSPSGSYNGQFF.

The V call is TRBV9, the J call TRBJ2-5; D perhaps matches TRBD2 (5 bases). Gene TRBJ2-7 matches the end of the DNA better, so the J call may be wrong. Germline CDR1 and CDR2: SGDLS and YYNGEE. The CDR3 runs 15 residues. In nucleotides, the CDR3 is TGTGCCAGCAGCGTCAGCGGAGTGGAGACCTACGAGCAGTACTTC. Amino acids: CASSVSGVETYEQYF.

This clone was observed a handful of times. A read error is the likely source, as a far larger clone sits one nucleotide away. The CDR3 nucleotides are TGTGCCAGCACCATGTCGCGGGGAACCTACAATGAGCAGTTCTTC. This gives the protein CASTMSRGTYNEQFF. The chain recombines TRBV5-6 with TRBJ2-1; tentative D call: TRBD2 (6 bases). The CDR3 contains 15 residues. CDR1 SGHDT and CDR2 YYEEEE come from the germline V gene. Trimming took off 6 bases at V and 2 bases at J, with 15 bases between the two ends.

The V gene is TRBV27, the J gene TRBJ2-3; TRBD2 agrees at 8 bases. Germline CDR1 MNHEY, CDR2 SMNVEV (reference sequence). The J segment lost 1 base and the V segment lost 3 bases, leaving 3 bases of the junction unmatched. The CDR3 runs 15 residues. CDR3 region: CASSFVGRGTDTQYF. CDR3 in DNA: TGTGCCAGCAGTTTCGTCGGGAGGGGCACAGATACGCAGTATTTT.

This chain uses TRBV28 with TRBJ2-7; 10 bases align to TRBD1. This CDR3 is 12 amino acids long. Germline assignment: CDR1 MDHEN and CDR2 SYDVKM. The V and J ends lost 8 bases and 6 bases, in that order; junction bases with no gene match: 4. CDR3 region: CASDRGPGEQYF. CDR3 nucleotides: TGTGCCAGCGACAGGGGGCCGGGCGAGCAGTACTTC.

The chain uses TRBV4-3 and TRBJ2-7; D possibly corresponds to TRBD2 (6 bases). This CDR3 is built from 14 residues. Germline V CDR1 and CDR2: LGHNA, YSLEER. The V gene lost 4 bases and the J gene lost 3 bases, with 13 bases spanning the gap. The chain's CDR3 is CASSLFSSGYEQYF. The CDR3 nucleotides read TGCGCCAGCAGCCTTTTCAGTAGCGGCTACGAGCAGTACTTC.

CDR3 protein: CASSVRGHDTGELFF. Here the CDR3 DNA reads TGTGCCAGCAGCGTCAGGGGGCACGACACCGGGGAGCTGTTTTTT. The chain couples TRBV9 to TRBJ2-2, with TRBD1 matching over 8 bases. Germline V lookup: CDR1 SGDLS, CDR2 YYNGEE. CDR3 length: 15 amino acids. The V and J ends lost 2 bases and 3 bases, in that order; junction bases with no gene match: 3.

The chain links TRBV19 to TRBJ2-1, with D possibly being TRBD1 (6 bases). The ends were cut back, 6 bases at V and 0 bases at J, with 12 bases in the middle. The V gene's germline CDR1 is LNHDA and CDR2 SQIVND (reference sequence). The CDR3 is 15 amino acids. CDR3 sequence reads: CASRETGYSYNEQFF. For the CDR3, the DNA is TGTGCCAGTAGGGAGACAGGATACTCCTACAATGAGCAGTTCTTC.

This clone is medium-sized. This chain links TRBV6-5 with TRBJ1-1; TRBD1 is a possible D gene (6 bases). The germline V gene has CDR1 MNHEY and CDR2 SVGAGI. Trimming pared 2 bases from V and 5 bases from J, leaving 9 bases between. CDR3 length: 13 amino acids. The CDR3 here is CASSYGGATEAFF. In nucleotides, the CDR3 is TGTGCCAGCAGTTACGGGGGGGCTACTGAAGCTTTCTTT.

This clone has just one count. The chain has TRBV5-6 and TRBJ2-1; the D gene is possibly TRBD2 (6 bases). The CDR3 sequence is 12 residues long. The germline CDR1 and CDR2 sequences are SGHDT and YYEEEE. V was shortened by 3 bases and J by 8 bases, with 9 bases between the two germline ends. CDR3 in DNA: TGTGCCAGCAGCTCGGACTATCATGAGCAGTTCTTC. This translates into CASSSDYHEQFF. The entire variable domain, with the rest obtained from reference TRBV5-6 and TRBJ2-1, is as follows: DAGVTQSPTHLIKTRGQQVTLRCSPKSGHDTVSWYQQALGQGPQFIFQYYEEEERQRGNFPDRFSGHQFPNYSSELNVNALLLGDSALYLCASSSDYHEQFFGPGTRLTVL.

The V and J genes are TRBV9 and TRBJ2-6; D unclear. Trimming removed 0 bases from V and 4 bases from J, with 8 bases in between. CDR1 is SGDLS, CDR2 YYNGEE, per germline. The CDR3 covers 15 residues. The CDR3 sequence: CASSVAVAGANVLTF. The CDR3 DNA reads as TGTGCCAGCAGCGTAGCCGTGGCAGGGGCCAACGTCCTGACTTTC.

The rearrangement joins TRBV30 to TRBJ2-7; 10 nucleotides agree with TRBD1. Germline V gene lookup returns CDR1 GTSNPN and CDR2 SVGIG (reference sequence). V was pared by 0 bases and J by 3 bases, with 2 bases of the junction left unmatched. This CDR3 region has 14 residues. CDR3 in DNA: TGTGCCTGGAGTGTAGGGACAGGGGACTACGAGCAGTACTTC. Residues: CAWSVGTGDYEQYF.

This clone was seen just once. This rearrangement joins TRBV27 to TRBJ2-1; TRBD2 aligns across 13 bases. CDR3 length equals 14 residues. V was pared by 5 bases and J by 10 bases, with 5 bases of the junction left unmatched. Germline V CDR1 and CDR2: MNHEY, SMNVEV (reference sequence). The chain's CDR3 is CASSPRTSGGEQFF. CDR3 in DNA: TGTGCCAGCAGTCCCCGGACTAGCGGGGGAGAGCAGTTCTTC.

The gene calls are TRBV30 and TRBJ2-7, with D possibly being TRBD2 (6 bases). V gave up 6 bases and J gave up 5 bases, with 23 bases separating them. The CDR3 totals 15 residues. From germline, CDR1 is GTSNPN and CDR2 SVGIG (reference sequence). CDR3 coding DNA: TGTGCCTGTCGCCCTGGTAGCGGAGTCACCGACGAGCAGTACTTC. Translation gives CACRPGSGVTDEQYF. Looking up the rest from reference TRBV30 and TRBJ2-7 gives the full variable domain: SQTIHQWPATLVQPVGSPLSLECTVEGTSNPNLYWYRQAAGRGLQLLFYSVGIGQISSEVPQNLSASRPQDRQFILSSKKLLLSDSGFYLCACRPGSGVTDEQYFGPGTRLTVT.

The rearrangement uses TRBV6-5 and TRBJ2-5, with D tentatively TRBD1 (5 bases). The J call is in doubt because the DNA end fits TRBJ2-7 better. Germline CDR1 is MNHEY and CDR2 is SVGAGI. The length of the CDR3 is 13 residues. The CDR3 nucleotides are TGTGCCAGCAGTTACGGGGCACACTACGAGCAGTACTTC. This encodes CASSYGAHYEQYF.

The rearrangement uses TRBV5-1 and TRBJ1-1; no definite D call. The CDR3 covers 13 residues. Germline V gene lookup returns CDR1 SGHRS and CDR2 YFSETQ. Trimming shortened V by 0 bases and J by 7 bases, and 10 bases separated the two germline ends. The CDR3 sequence is CASSLGRLGEAFF. The CDR3 DNA follows: TGCGCCAGCAGCTTGGGGCGGTTGGGTGAAGCTTTCTTT.

Remarks on this clone: Other DNA sequences in this specimen translate into the identical CDR3. The chain's CDR3 is CASSPSSSYNSPLHF. For the CDR3, the DNA is TGTGCCAGCAGCCCTAGTAGCTCCTATAATTCACCCCTCCACTTT. This chain links TRBV7-6 with TRBJ1-6; D is ambiguous. Looked up from germline, CDR1 is SGHVS and CDR2 is FNYEAQ. Trimming cost V 5 bases and J 0 bases, with 8 bases left between them. This CDR3 is built from 15 residues.

In this sample, this clone turned up a few times. V is TRBV10-1 and J is TRBJ2-1, with 8 bases identical to TRBD2. This CDR3 is built from 14 residues. Losses at the gene ends were 0 bases for V and 6 bases for J; bases not matched to a gene: 1. CDR1 is WNHNN, CDR2 SYGVQD, per germline (reference sequence). The CDR3 DNA sequence: TGCGCCAGCAGTGAGTCGGGACTAGGCAATGAGCAGTTCTTC. Translating gives CASSESGLGNEQFF.